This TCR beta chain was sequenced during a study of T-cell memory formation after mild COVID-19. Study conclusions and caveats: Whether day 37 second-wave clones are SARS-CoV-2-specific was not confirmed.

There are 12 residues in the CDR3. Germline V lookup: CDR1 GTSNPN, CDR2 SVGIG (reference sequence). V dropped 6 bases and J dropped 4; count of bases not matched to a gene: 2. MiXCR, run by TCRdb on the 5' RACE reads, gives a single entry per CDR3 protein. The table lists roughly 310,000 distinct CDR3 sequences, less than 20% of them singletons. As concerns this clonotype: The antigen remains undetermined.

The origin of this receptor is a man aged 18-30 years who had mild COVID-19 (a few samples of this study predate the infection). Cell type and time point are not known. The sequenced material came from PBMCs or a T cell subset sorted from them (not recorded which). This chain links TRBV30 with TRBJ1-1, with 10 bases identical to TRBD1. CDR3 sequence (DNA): TGTGCCTGTTGGGACAGGGGCACTGAAGCTTTCTTT. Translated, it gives CACWDRGTEAFF.